What follows are 21 T cell receptor beta chains derived from one specimen sequenced in a study of blood T cells in healthy people across ages. PCR was performed a second time for about 6 to 11 cycles using a sample-barcoded 5' primer and a J-beta primer mix. A single record per CDR3 protein comes from TCRdb applying MiXCR to the 5' RACE reads. The table lists about 690,000 distinct CDR3 sequences, 35% to 50% of them singletons. Sequences were obtained from blood. These receptors all come from a man older than 75 in good health.

The chain uses TRBV7-2 and TRBJ2-5, with a tentative D call TRBD1 (6 bases). Germline V gene data show CDR1 as SGHTA and CDR2 as FQGNSA. The ends were cut back, 3 bases at V and 11 bases at J, with 16 bases in the middle. This CDR3 has 13 residues. DNA of the CDR3: TGTGCCAGCAGCTTCGGACAGCAGTTTGAGCAGTACTTC. Translated: CASSFGQQFEQYF.

The CDR3 reads CASTPTNAASTEAFF. The CDR3 nucleotides read TGTGCCAGCACCCCAACGAACGCGGCGAGCACTGAAGCTTTCTTT. The chain joins TRBV6-2 or TRBV6-3 to TRBJ1-1; D gene uncertain. Germline V gene data show CDR1 as MNHEY and CDR2 as SVGEGT. Trimming left V 7 bases short and J 4 bases short, with 19 bases between. This CDR3 has 15 amino acids.

The chain has TRBV29-1 and TRBJ2-7; 7 bases align to TRBD1. The CDR3 runs to 14 residues. Unmatched junction bases numbered 7, after V lost 5 bases and J lost 0 bases. Germline-derived CDR1 and CDR2 are SQVTM and ANQGSEA. The CDR3 here is CSVRGQESSYEQYF. CDR3 nucleotide sequence: TGCAGCGTTCGAGGACAGGAGAGCTCCTACGAGCAGTACTTC.

A remark on this clonotype: Germline and junction disagree at one end, which may indicate a read error. The chain recombines TRBV7-2 with TRBJ2-7; D possibly corresponds to TRBD2 (6 bases). Germline values: CDR1 SGHTA, CDR2 FQGNSA. The CDR3 consists of 14 residues. CDR3 residues: CAGSLGGAADEQYF. The CDR3 nucleotides are TGTGCCGGCAGCTTGGGCGGGGCTGCCGACGAGCAGTACTTC.

The V call is TRBV10-2, the J call TRBJ2-3; D perhaps matches TRBD1 (7 bases). The CDR3 is 15 residues long. V lost 8 bases and J 0 bases, leaving 15 bases between the germline ends. Germline CDR1 and CDR2: WSHSY and SAAADI. In DNA form, the CDR3 reads TGCGCCAGCCAACAGGGGACTCCAAGCACAGATACGCAGTATTTT. It specifies CASQQGTPSTDTQYF.

Concerning this clonotype itself: One end of the junction is discordant with germline, which a read error may explain. The V gene is TRBV6-2 or TRBV6-3, the J gene TRBJ2-2; possibly TRBD1 or TRBD2 for D (5 bases each). The CDR3 spans 15 residues. Per germline, CDR1 MNHEY and CDR2 SVGEGT. DNA of the CDR3: TGTGCCAGCAAGGGGTCACCCTCGAACACCGGGGAGCCGTTTTTT. Its translation: CASKGSPSNTGEPFF.

This chain links TRBV20-1 with TRBJ2-3; 9 bases line up with TRBD1. Germline V CDR1 and CDR2: DFQATT, SNEGSKA (reference sequence). Trimming took 5 bases from V and 3 from J; bases not matched to a gene: 9. The CDR3 has 15 residues. The CDR3 DNA follows: TGCAGTGCTGCAACCGGGACAGGGTGGACAGATACGCAGTATTTT. Translated: CSAATGTGWTDTQYF.

About this clonotype itself: At one of its ends the junction is not consistent with the germline gene, which may arise from a read error. The CDR3 coding sequence is TGTGCCAACAGCGTAGCTAAGGGAAGGCAGTCACCCCTCCACTTT. It encodes CANSVAKGRQSPLHF. The chain employs TRBV9 and TRBJ1-6, with no clear D. CDR3 length equals 15 residues. Germline V gene lookup returns CDR1 SGDLS and CDR2 YYNGEE. Together with reference TRBV9 and TRBJ1-6, the CDR3 gives the full variable domain: DSGVTQTPKHLITATGQRVTLRCSPRSGDLSVYWYQQSLDQGLQFLIQYYNGEERAKGNILERFSAQQFPDLHSELNLSSLELGDSALYFCANSVAKGRQSPLHFGNGTRLTVT.

The rearrangement links TRBV9 to TRBJ2-3; weak D call: TRBD2 (5 bases). The germline V and J ends were trimmed by 4 bases and 0 bases, with 18 bases remaining between them. Per germline, CDR1 SGDLS and CDR2 YYNGEE. The CDR3 consists of 17 residues. The CDR3 nucleotides are TGTGCCAGCAGCCCAGATCCGGGGAGCGGAAGCACAGATACGCAGTATTTT. Its translation is CASSPDPGSGSTDTQYF.

V usage is TRBV29-1 and J usage is TRBJ1-2; the match to TRBD1 covers 8 bases. V gave up 7 bases and J gave up 0 bases; unmatched junction bases: 7. Germline V gene sequence: CDR1 SQVTM, CDR2 ANQGSEA. CDR3 length equals 14 residues. The CDR3 nucleotides read TGCAGCGGCGGAACAGGGGGAGCTAACTATGGCTACACCTTC. Translating gives CSGGTGGANYGYTF.

This clonotype was recorded a few times. The chain joins TRBV11-2 to TRBJ1-1; no reliable D call. The CDR3 is made up of 13 amino acids. Germline V gene lookup returns CDR1 SGHAT and CDR2 FQNNGV. The germline V and J ends were trimmed by 6 bases and 1 base, with 9 bases remaining between them. Written as DNA, the CDR3 is TGTGCCAGCAGTCCGGACTGGAACACTGAAGCTTTCTTT. Residues: CASSPDWNTEAFF.

This clonotype was picked up a small number of times. The chain couples TRBV7-9 to TRBJ1-3; 7 bases agree with TRBD1. Germline CDR1 reads SEHNR; CDR2 reads FQNEAQ (reference sequence). The CDR3 has 16 amino acids. J lost 0 bases, V lost 4 bases, and 6 bases had no gene match. This CDR3 is CASSSGQPNSGNTIYF. The CDR3 nucleotides read TGTGCCAGCAGCTCGGGACAGCCTAACTCTGGAAACACCATATATTTT. The full variable domain, completed using reference TRBV7-9 and TRBJ1-3, is DTGVSQNPRHKITKRGQNVTFRCDPISEHNRLYWYRQTLGQGPEFLTYFQNEAQLEKSRLLSDRFSAERPKGSFSTLEIQRTEQGDSAMYLCASSSGQPNSGNTIYFGEGSWLTVV.

The rearrangement links TRBV5-1 to TRBJ2-1, with 10 positions matching TRBD2. Germline V CDR1 and CDR2: SGHRS, YFSETQ. CDR3 length: 14 amino acids. Losses at the gene ends were 3 bases for V and 6 bases for J; bases not matched to a gene: 3. CDR3 nucleotide sequence: TGCGCCAGCAGCTGGGTAGCGGGAGGCAATGAGCAGTTCTTC. Translation: CASSWVAGGNEQFF. Looking up the rest from reference TRBV5-1 and TRBJ2-1 gives the full variable domain: KAGVTQTPRYLIKTRGQQVTLSCSPISGHRSVSWYQQTPGQGLQFLFEYFSETQRNKGNFPGRFSGRQFSNSRSEMNVSTLELGDSALYLCASSWVAGGNEQFFGPGTRLTVL.

This chain joins TRBV10-3 and TRBJ1-5; 9 positions match TRBD1. The length of the CDR3 is 18 residues. The germline V gene has CDR1 ENHRY and CDR2 SYGVKD. The junction had 10 bases not matched to a gene; V was cut back by 1 base and J by 3 bases. The CDR3 protein is CAISEYFPDRGVNQPQHF. As DNA, the CDR3 is TGTGCCATCAGTGAGTATTTCCCGGACAGGGGTGTCAATCAGCCCCAGCATTTT.

The chain is built from TRBV20-1 and TRBJ1-2, with 7 bases lining up with TRBD1. This CDR3 spans 13 amino acids. The V and J ends lost 3 bases and 7 bases, in that order; junction bases with no gene match: 8. CDR1 and CDR2 from the germline V gene are DFQATT and SNEGSKA (reference sequence). CDR3 DNA: TGCAGTGCTAGGCAGGGACAGAAAGCTGGCTACACCTTC. Its protein is CSARQGQKAGYTF.

This rearrangement joins TRBV11-2 to TRBJ2-5; 7 bases map to TRBD1. CDR1 is SGHAT and CDR2 is FQNNGV in the germline V gene. V lost 4 bases, J lost 9 bases, and 14 bases stayed unmatched. The CDR3 has 15 residues. The chain's CDR3 is CASSSLRDRQPAQYF. CDR3 bases: TGTGCCAGCAGCTCACTACGGGACAGACAACCGGCCCAGTACTTC. The complete variable domain, with remaining parts taken from reference TRBV11-2 and TRBJ2-5, reads EAGVAQSPRYKIIEKRQSVAFWCNPISGHATLYWYQQILGQGPKLLIQFQNNGVVDDSQLPKDRFSAERLKGVDSTLKIQPAKLEDSAVYLCASSSLRDRQPAQYFGPGTRLLVL.

In this sample, this clonotype turned up a few times. A much bigger clone sits one base away, suggesting this may be a read error. The CDR3 sequence is CASSLYDRREQFF. The DNA for the CDR3 is TGCGCCAGCAGCCTGTACGACAGACGTGAGCAGTTCTTC. V gene TRBV5-1 combines with J gene TRBJ2-1; TRBD1 is a possible D gene (5 bases). This CDR3 comprises 13 residues. V lost 4 bases, J lost 9 bases, and 14 bases lay in between. Germline-derived CDR1 and CDR2 are SGHRS and YFSETQ.

The gene calls are TRBV11-1 and TRBJ2-1; tentatively, D is TRBD1 (5 bases). V shed 5 bases and J shed 7 bases, with 12 bases lying between them. From germline, CDR1 is SGHAT and CDR2 FQDESV (reference sequence). This CDR3 has 13 amino acids. The CDR3, as DNA: TGTGCCAGCAGCCAACAGGTTAGGAATGAGCAGTTCTTC. It yields the protein CASSQQVRNEQFF.

The sample holds a few counts of this clonotype. V is TRBV3-1 and J is TRBJ1-1; the D gene is possibly TRBD1 (6 bases). Germline lookup yields CDR1 LGHDT and CDR2 YNNKEL (reference sequence). V lost 6 bases to trimming and J lost 5 bases, with 19 bases between them. CDR3 length: 15 amino acids. The DNA for the CDR3 is TGTGCCAGCAGGGACCGTAGGACAGTCTCTACTGAAGCTTTCTTT. Encoded protein: CASRDRRTVSTEAFF.

This clonotype showed up many times. This chain links TRBV12-3 or TRBV12-4 with TRBJ1-4; no clear D. This CDR3 is built from 12 residues. V was shortened by 3 bases and J by 13 bases, with 12 bases between the two germline ends. The CDR3 protein is CASSFQLRGLFF. In nucleotides, the CDR3 is TGTGCCAGCAGTTTTCAATTACGGGGACTGTTTTTT.

This clonotype has a count of ten or more. V usage is TRBV6-5 and J usage is TRBJ2-5; the match to TRBD1 covers 10 bases. The length of the CDR3 is 15 residues. V shed 5 bases and J 4 bases; nucleotides not matched to a gene: 7. The germline gives CDR1 MNHEY, CDR2 SVGAGI. CDR3 DNA: TGTGCCAGCAGTCGGGACAGGGGAGTAGGAGAGACCCAGTACTTC. Its protein is CASSRDRGVGETQYF.